The 32 T cell receptor beta chains reported below all come from one sample, sequenced in a study of T-cell reconstitution after alpha-beta-depleted transplantation in children. Preparation of the TCRbeta library used unique molecular identifiers. TCRdb re-analysed the PCR reads in MiXCR, keeping a single row per CDR3 protein. The data hold about 91,000 distinct CDR3 sequences, with approximately 9.2% observed a single time. Sample: PBMCs from the stem cell graft donor, taken from the stem cell graft. These TCRs come from a human donor who donated a stem cell graft to a child with congenital amegakaryocytic thrombocytopenia.

In this sample, this clonotype turned up many times. The genes are TRBV20-1 and TRBJ2-3; no reliable D call. Trimming pared 3 bases from V and 9 bases from J, leaving 25 bases between. This CDR3 region has 16 residues. Germline CDR1 and CDR2: DFQATT and SNEGSKA (reference sequence). The CDR3 coding sequence is TGCAGTGCTAGGGGCCAGGCCTCGGACCAGGTCGACACGCAGTATTTT. Translated, it gives CSARGQASDQVDTQYF.

Comment on this clonotype: A single base separates this from a much larger clone, so it may be a read error. It is likely a read error, because the conserved phenylalanine at the end of the CDR3 is missing. The chain is built from TRBV28 and TRBJ2-5, with D possibly matching TRBD1 (6 bases). The CDR3 totals 13 residues. The germline CDR1 and CDR2 sequences are MDHEN and SYDVKM. V was trimmed by 7 bases and J by 9 bases, leaving 18 bases between them. The CDR3: CASTSTLRTAQYL. The CDR3 DNA follows: TGTGCCAGCACCTCTACATTGAGGACAGCCCAGTACCTC.

This rearrangement joins TRBV20-1 to TRBJ2-7; tentatively, D is TRBD1 (6 bases). The CDR3 length is 11 residues. V was pared by 5 bases and J by 2 bases, with 7 bases between. Germline lookup yields CDR1 DFQATT and CDR2 SNEGSKA (reference sequence). In DNA, the CDR3 is TGCAGTGCTGGGGACACCTACGAGCAGTACTTC. Protein sequence: CSAGDTYEQYF.

The gene calls are TRBV20-1 and TRBJ2-1; 7 positions agree with TRBD2. The CDR3 has 14 residues. CDR1 DFQATT and CDR2 SNEGSKA come from the germline V gene (reference sequence). J lost 5 bases, V lost 3 bases, and 7 bases had no gene match. The CDR3 DNA sequence: TGCAGTGCTAGTGGCGGGAGAGTAGACAATGAGCAGTTCTTC. It specifies CSASGGRVDNEQFF.

This clonotype was counted ten times or more. The rearrangement links TRBV5-1 to TRBJ2-3; D is unclear. This CDR3 is built from 15 residues. Trimming took 0 bases from V and 2 from J, leaving 10 bases between them. Germline V gene sequence: CDR1 SGHRS, CDR2 YFSETQ. Here the CDR3 DNA reads TGCGCCAGCAGCTTGGCCTCCAACCCCACAGATACGCAGTATTTT. Translating it yields CASSLASNPTDTQYF.

The rearrangement links TRBV20-1 to TRBJ1-2; the D gene is possibly TRBD1 (5 bases). This CDR3 has 16 residues. Germline V gene lookup returns CDR1 DFQATT and CDR2 SNEGSKA (reference sequence). V was clipped by 6 bases and J by 8 bases, with 28 bases between them. CDR3 bases: TGCAGTGCCGACCCAAGCCCCTCGGGGACCCAAGAGGGCTACACCTTC. Translated, it gives CSADPSPSGTQEGYTF.

This clonotype was seen a few times. The rearrangement links TRBV2 to TRBJ2-3, with TRBD1 matching over 8 bases. Trimming removed 8 bases from V and 2 bases from J; junction bases left unmatched: 12. Germline V gene data show CDR1 as SNHLY and CDR2 as FYNNEI. The CDR3 runs 16 residues. CDR3 region: CASGKSGTGSTDTQYF. The CDR3 DNA reads TGTGCCAGCGGAAAGTCCGGGACAGGTTCCACAGATACGCAGTATTTT.

This clonotype has a count of ten or more. The chain joins TRBV2 to TRBJ1-1; TRBD1 matches 9 bases. With V trimmed by 4 bases and J by 3 bases, 3 bases remained unmatched. The CDR3 runs to 14 residues. Germline lookup yields CDR1 SNHLY and CDR2 FYNNEI. CDR3 DNA sequence: TGTGCCAGCAGTGGGGGACAGGGCTACACTGAAGCTTTCTTT. It encodes CASSGGQGYTEAFF.

This clonotype has more than one count but fewer than ten. V is TRBV5-6 and J is TRBJ2-2; TRBD2 matches 11 bases. The junction had 4 bases not matched to a gene; V was cut back by 1 base and J by 2 bases. The CDR3 has 17 amino acids. Per germline, CDR1 SGHDT and CDR2 YYEEEE. CDR3 bases: TGTGCCAGCAGCTTGCCTAGCGGGAGGCCTAACACCGGGGAGCTGTTTTTT. It is translated as CASSLPSGRPNTGELFF.

The sample holds many counts of this clonotype. The chain is built from TRBV27 and TRBJ1-1; D is uncertain. CDR1 and CDR2 (germline): MNHEY, SMNVEV (reference sequence). Trimming left V 6 bases short and J 0 bases short, with 8 bases between. The CDR3 loop spans 13 amino acids. This CDR3 is CASRPSMNTEAFF. In DNA form, the CDR3 reads TGTGCCAGCAGGCCTTCGATGAACACTGAAGCTTTCTTT.

This clonotype was seen ten or more times. V is TRBV30 and J is TRBJ1-2; no reliable D call. CDR1 is GTSNPN, CDR2 SVGIG, per germline (reference sequence). With 1 base removed from V and 6 bases from J, the gap between germline ends came to 12 bases. The CDR3 is 13 residues long. As DNA, the CDR3 is TGTGCCTGGAGTGGTCAACATTTCAATGGCTACACCTTC. Its protein is CAWSGQHFNGYTF.

This clonotype was seen a few times. The chain couples TRBV5-1 to TRBJ1-4; 9 bases fit TRBD1. Germline lookup yields CDR1 SGHRS and CDR2 YFSETQ. V gave up 1 base and J gave up 7 bases; unmatched junction bases: 5. CDR3 length equals 15 residues. CDR3 nucleotide sequence: TGCGCCAGCAGCTTGAGGACAGGGGCAAGTGAAAAACTGTTTTTT. It is translated as CASSLRTGASEKLFF.

This clonotype appeared a single time. V usage is TRBV5-1 and J usage is TRBJ2-3, with 8 bases aligning to TRBD2. V dropped 4 bases and J dropped 3; count of bases not matched to a gene: 10. The CDR3 is 16 amino acids. Germline lookup yields CDR1 SGHRS and CDR2 YFSETQ. Here the CDR3 DNA reads TGCGCCAGCAGCCTCCGGAGCGGGAGTTCGACAGATACGCAGTATTTT. It translates to CASSLRSGSSTDTQYF.

This clonotype was found many times. This sequence joins TRBV6-2 or TRBV6-3 and TRBJ2-1; possible D gene TRBD1, 5 bases. Germline lookup yields CDR1 MNHEY and CDR2 SVGEGT. This CDR3 is 15 amino acids long. Between the trimmed V and J ends, which lost 2 bases and 0 bases, there was a span of 8 bases. The CDR3 region is CASSYQGSSYNEQFF. In DNA, the CDR3 is TGTGCCAGCAGTTACCAGGGCAGCTCCTACAATGAGCAGTTCTTC.

The chain uses TRBV19 and TRBJ2-6; D is possibly TRBD1 or TRBD2 (5 bases each). This CDR3 is built from 18 residues. The V gene's germline CDR1 is LNHDA and CDR2 SQIVND (reference sequence). Deletions cut 5 bases from V and 0 bases from J, with 17 bases between. CDR3 sequence reads: CASSDGPPGSSGANVLTF. CDR3 nucleotides: TGTGCCAGTAGTGATGGGCCCCCAGGGAGCTCTGGGGCCAACGTCCTGACTTTC.

This clonotype is labeled as medium-sized. The chain joins TRBV11-2 to TRBJ2-5, with 11 bases fitting TRBD2. V shed 2 bases and J 3 bases; nucleotides not matched to a gene: 8. The germline CDR1 and CDR2 sequences are SGHAT and FQNNGV. The CDR3 runs to 17 residues. CDR3 bases: TGTGCCAGCAGCTTATTTCTAGCGGGGGGCAAGGAAGAGACCCAGTACTTC. Protein product: CASSLFLAGGKEETQYF.

This clonotype was observed many times. J is TRBJ1-1 and V is TRBV5-1; 10 nucleotides line up with TRBD1. The V gene end was trimmed by 7 bases and the J gene end by 10 bases; junction bases not matched to a gene: 13. The length of the CDR3 is 14 residues. CDR1 SGHRS and CDR2 YFSETQ come from the germline V gene. The DNA of the CDR3 is TGCGCCAGCGAGCCCTCACCGGGACAGGGGACAGCTTTCTTT. This translates into CASEPSPGQGTAFF. Full variable domain (missing parts from reference TRBV5-1 and TRBJ1-1): KAGVTQTPRYLIKTRGQQVTLSCSPISGHRSVSWYQQTPGQGLQFLFEYFSETQRNKGNFPGRFSGRQFSNSRSEMNVSTLELGDSALYLCASEPSPGQGTAFFGQGTRLTVV.

This clonotype has a count of ten or more. The rearrangement links TRBV7-3 to TRBJ1-1; 9 positions agree with TRBD1. The V gene's germline CDR1 is SGHTA and CDR2 FQGTGA. Losses at the gene ends were 5 bases for V and 4 bases for J; bases not matched to a gene: 8. The CDR3 is 15 amino acids. The CDR3 loop is CASSPGTGYGTEAFF. The DNA for the CDR3 is TGTGCCAGCAGCCCCGGGACAGGGTATGGCACTGAAGCTTTCTTT.

At least ten counts were recorded for this clonotype. The chain joins TRBV29-1 to TRBJ2-5; TRBD1 agrees at 7 bases. CDR1 is SQVTM and CDR2 is ANQGSEA in the germline V gene. The V segment lost 6 bases and the J segment 3 bases; nucleotides outside the gene matches: 1. CDR3 length: 11 residues. The CDR3 region is CSVDREETQYF. DNA for the CDR3: TGCAGCGTCGACAGGGAAGAGACCCAGTACTTC.

This clonotype has at least ten counts. This chain uses TRBV14 with TRBJ2-1; D is possibly TRBD2 (5 bases). The V end was cut by 1 base, the J end by 8 bases, with 12 bases between. CDR1 SGHDN and CDR2 FVKESK come from the germline V gene. The CDR3 length is 14 residues. The CDR3 sequence: CASSQGAPRDEQFF. The CDR3 nucleotides are TGTGCCAGCAGCCAAGGGGCTCCGAGGGATGAGCAGTTCTTC.

This clonotype was seen ten or more times. V usage is TRBV12-3 or TRBV12-4 and J usage is TRBJ1-2, with a possible D match to TRBD1 (6 bases). The CDR3 has 13 amino acids. V lost 5 bases to trimming and J lost 7 bases, with 14 bases between them. Here the CDR3 DNA reads TGTGCCAGCAGTCCGGGGGGGCGCAGTGGCTACACCTTC. Encoded protein: CASSPGGRSGYTF.

This clonotype was detected once. The chain combines TRBV29-1 with TRBJ2-3, with 7 bases that match TRBD1. The germline gives CDR1 SQVTM, CDR2 ANQGSEA. CDR3 size: 13 residues. With 5 bases clipped from V and 8 bases from J, the junction kept 10 bases outside the gene matches. The CDR3 DNA follows: TGCAGCGTTAGACAGGGTAGTACGGGTACGCAGTATTTT. Amino acid sequence: CSVRQGSTGTQYF.

This clonotype was counted at least ten times. J is TRBJ2-5 and V is TRBV12-3 or TRBV12-4; 10 positions agree with TRBD2. The CDR3 is 15 residues long. J was trimmed by 8 bases and V by 8 bases; bases with no gene match: 14. As DNA, the CDR3 is TGTGCCAGCTCCTCGGGACTAGCGAGCCTTGAAACCCAGTACTTC. Translated, it gives CASSSGLASLETQYF.

This clonotype was observed at least ten times. The V call is TRBV7-8, the J call TRBJ2-1; possible D gene TRBD2, 5 bases. Germline V gives CDR1 SGHVS, CDR2 FQNEAQ. V dropped 5 bases and J dropped 1 base, with 21 bases sitting between them. This CDR3 contains 18 residues. The CDR3 here is CASSLPARTAGSYNEQFF. Written as DNA, the CDR3 is TGTGCCAGCAGCCTACCGGCTAGGACTGCTGGGTCCTACAATGAGCAGTTCTTC.

This clonotype was picked up many times. The V gene is TRBV12-3 or TRBV12-4, the J gene TRBJ2-6; D may be TRBD1 or TRBD2 (5 bases each). V was cut by 4 bases and J by 8 bases, with 12 bases left in between. This CDR3 is built from 14 residues. CDR3 region: CASSWNRRTNVLTF. In DNA form, the CDR3 reads TGTGCCAGCAGTTGGAACAGGAGGACCAACGTCCTGACTTTC.

This clonotype has a handful of counts. The chain employs TRBV14 and TRBJ2-5; weak D call: TRBD1 (7 bases). Trimming took 4 bases from V and 5 from J, leaving 41 bases between them. Germline assignment: CDR1 SGHDN and CDR2 FVKESK. The CDR3 totals 23 residues. CDR3 bases: TGTGCCAGCAGCCCCAACGGGCCGGCCCCCGACAGGGAGGACCGAGGTCGGACGGAGACCCAGTACTTC. Protein: CASSPNGPAPDREDRGRTETQYF.

This clonotype has a handful of counts. The CDR3 region is CSALRGTNTEAFF. CDR3 DNA sequence: TGCAGTGCGCTCAGGGGTACTAACACTGAAGCTTTCTTT. The chain links TRBV20-1 to TRBJ1-1; tentative D call: TRBD1 (6 bases). Germline CDR1 reads DFQATT; CDR2 reads SNEGSKA (reference sequence). The length of the CDR3 is 13 residues. Trimming pared 6 bases from V and 2 bases from J, leaving 13 bases between.

In this sample, this clonotype turned up many times. V is TRBV3-1 and J is TRBJ1-1; D call uncertain. Trimming took off 0 bases at V and 4 bases at J, with 9 bases between the two ends. Germline CDR1 is LGHDT and CDR2 is YNNKEL (reference sequence). This CDR3 has 14 amino acids. This CDR3 is CASSQDQGSTEAFF. In DNA form, the CDR3 reads TGTGCCAGCAGCCAAGATCAAGGGAGCACTGAAGCTTTCTTT. Combining the CDR3 with reference TRBV3-1 and TRBJ1-1 gives the whole variable domain DTAVSQTPKYLVTQMGNDKSIKCEQNLGHDTMYWYKQDSKKFLKIMFSYNNKELIINETVPNRFSPKSPDKAHLNLHINSLELGDSAVYFCASSQDQGSTEAFFGQGTRLTVV.

The sample holds many counts of this clonotype. The rearrangement uses TRBV12-3 or TRBV12-4 and TRBJ1-5, with 7 nucleotides matching TRBD1. This CDR3 has 14 residues. V trimming: 6 bases; J trimming: 7 bases; junction bases outside the gene matches: 9. The CDR3 nucleotides are TGTGCCAGCAGCCCGACAGGGACGGAACAGCCCCAGCATTTT. It translates to CASSPTGTEQPQHF.

This clonotype was seen many times. V usage is TRBV5-1 and J usage is TRBJ2-2; 8 nucleotides match TRBD1. CDR3 length: 16 amino acids. The V gene end was trimmed by 1 base and the J gene end by 1 base; junction bases not matched to a gene: 3. CDR1 and CDR2 (germline): SGHRS, YFSETQ. CDR3 protein: CASSLFGTGNTGELFF. The CDR3 nucleotides read TGCGCCAGCAGCTTGTTCGGGACAGGGAACACCGGGGAGCTGTTTTTT. The whole variable domain, filled in from reference TRBV5-1 and TRBJ2-2, reads KAGVTQTPRYLIKTRGQQVTLSCSPISGHRSVSWYQQTPGQGLQFLFEYFSETQRNKGNFPGRFSGRQFSNSRSEMNVSTLELGDSALYLCASSLFGTGNTGELFFGEGSRLTVL.

This clonotype appeared many times. The chain uses TRBV6-2 or TRBV6-3 and TRBJ2-5; D gene ambiguous. The V end was cut by 0 bases, the J end by 3 bases, with 5 bases between. CDR3 length: 13 residues. Germline V lookup: CDR1 MNHEY, CDR2 SVGEGT. The CDR3 bases are TGTGCCAGCAGTTACTCGGCAGAAGAGACCCAGTACTTC. It encodes CASSYSAEETQYF.

This clonotype occurred many times. The CDR3 DNA follows: TGTGCCAGCAGCTTGTACCTATCTGACAGGGCGGTGGAAGCTTTCTTT. It specifies CASSLYLSDRAVEAFF. The rearrangement links TRBV5-5 to TRBJ1-1; 7 bases are shared with TRBD1. Germline V gene sequence: CDR1 SGHKS, CDR2 YYEKEE (reference sequence). After removal of 1 base from V and 8 bases from J, the junction contained 14 bases not matched to a gene. The CDR3 runs to 16 residues.